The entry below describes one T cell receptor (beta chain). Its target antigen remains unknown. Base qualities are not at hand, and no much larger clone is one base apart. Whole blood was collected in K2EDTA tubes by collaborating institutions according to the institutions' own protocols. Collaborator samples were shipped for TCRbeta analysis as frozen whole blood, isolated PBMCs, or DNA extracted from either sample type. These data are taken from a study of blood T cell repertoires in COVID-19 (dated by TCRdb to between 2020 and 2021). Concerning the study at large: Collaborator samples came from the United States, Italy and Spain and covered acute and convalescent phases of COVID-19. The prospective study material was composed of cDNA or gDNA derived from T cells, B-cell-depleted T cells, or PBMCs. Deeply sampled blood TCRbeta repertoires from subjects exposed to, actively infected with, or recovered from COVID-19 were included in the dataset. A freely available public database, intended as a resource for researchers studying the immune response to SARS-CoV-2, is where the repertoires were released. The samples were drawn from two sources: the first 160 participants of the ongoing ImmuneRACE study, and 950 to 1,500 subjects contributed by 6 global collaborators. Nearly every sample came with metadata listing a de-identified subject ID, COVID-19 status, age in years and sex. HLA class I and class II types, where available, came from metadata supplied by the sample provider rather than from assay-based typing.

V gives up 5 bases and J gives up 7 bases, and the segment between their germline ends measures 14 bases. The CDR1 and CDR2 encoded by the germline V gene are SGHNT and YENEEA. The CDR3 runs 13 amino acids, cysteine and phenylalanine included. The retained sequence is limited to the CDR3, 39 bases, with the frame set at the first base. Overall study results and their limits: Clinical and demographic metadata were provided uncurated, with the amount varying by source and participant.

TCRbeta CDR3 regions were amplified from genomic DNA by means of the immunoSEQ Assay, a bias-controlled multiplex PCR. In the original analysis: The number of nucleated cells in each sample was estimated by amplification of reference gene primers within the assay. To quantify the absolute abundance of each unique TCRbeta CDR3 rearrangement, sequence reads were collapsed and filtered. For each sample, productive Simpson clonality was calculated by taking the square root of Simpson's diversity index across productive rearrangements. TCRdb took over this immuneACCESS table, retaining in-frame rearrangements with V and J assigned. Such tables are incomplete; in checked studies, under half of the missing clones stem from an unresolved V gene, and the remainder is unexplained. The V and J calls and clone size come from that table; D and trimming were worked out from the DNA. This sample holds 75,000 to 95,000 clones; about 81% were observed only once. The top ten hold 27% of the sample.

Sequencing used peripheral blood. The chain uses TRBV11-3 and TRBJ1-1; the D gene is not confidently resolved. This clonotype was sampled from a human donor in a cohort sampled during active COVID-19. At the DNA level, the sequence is TGTGCCAGCAGCAAACTGGGCGTGGGTGAAGCTTTCTTT. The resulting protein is CASSKLGVGEAFF.